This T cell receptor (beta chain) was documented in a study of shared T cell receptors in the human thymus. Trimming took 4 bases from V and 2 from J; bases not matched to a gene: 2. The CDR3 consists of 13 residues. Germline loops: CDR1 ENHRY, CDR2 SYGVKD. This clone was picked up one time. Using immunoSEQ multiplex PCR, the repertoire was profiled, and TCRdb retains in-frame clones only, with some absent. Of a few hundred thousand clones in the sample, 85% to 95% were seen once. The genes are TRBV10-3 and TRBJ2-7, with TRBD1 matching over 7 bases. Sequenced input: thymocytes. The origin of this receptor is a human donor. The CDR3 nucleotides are TGTGCCATCAGTGGGACAGGTCCCTACGAGCAGTACTTC. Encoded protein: CAISGTGPYEQYF.